There are many counts of the clone carrying this TCR beta chain. The CDR3 consists of 14 residues. Trimming stripped 4 bases from V and 2 bases from J, with 14 bases between. Germline assignment: CDR1 SQVTM and CDR2 ANQGSEA. Via MiXCR, TCRdb re-called the reads, giving one row per CDR3 protein. The table lists 200,000 to 300,000 distinct CDR3 sequences, 29% of them singletons, with less than 8.5% in the top ten. The data originate from a study of kidney transplant recipient with SARS-CoV-2 infection. This sample comprised a blood sample, obtained at baseline and between days 110 and 120 from a kidney transplant recipient. The chain joins TRBV29-1 to TRBJ1-2; no definite D call. This sequence originates from a male patient aged 30 to 40 who had COVID-19 and was a kidney transplant recipient. Some T cells may originate from the graft donor. The CDR3 region has the DNA TGCAGCGTTGGGCCCGTAGACGGGAACTATGGCTACACCTTC. Its protein product is CSVGPVDGNYGYTF.